Below, 15 T cell receptor beta chains from the same sample are listed, as sequenced in a study of beta chain features in type 1 diabetes. Sequenced material consisted of expressed TCRB transcripts (all of the isolated RNA was reverse transcribed). The protocol was immunoSEQ multiplex PCR, while the TCRdb copy is restricted to in-frame clones and leaves out a portion. The sample includes hundreds of thousands of clones, roughly 15% of them seen just once. Specimen: naive CD4+ T cells from blood. The receptors originated from a man aged 18 to 35 in good health.

V usage is TRBV7-3 and J usage is TRBJ1-2; no firm D call. This CDR3 comprises 15 residues. Germline V gives CDR1 SGHTA, CDR2 FQGTGA. V was clipped by 1 base and J by 4 bases, with 13 bases between them. The CDR3 loop is CASSLSGGQLYGYTF. The CDR3 DNA reads TGTGCCAGCAGCTTAAGCGGCGGTCAGCTCTATGGCTACACCTTC.

The V and J genes are TRBV7-2 and TRBJ1-1; 8 nucleotides match TRBD1. This CDR3 has 17 amino acids. Per germline, CDR1 SGHTA and CDR2 FQGNSA. The trim removed 4 bases at V and 1 base at J, leaving 11 bases unmatched. The CDR3 reads CASSSRRPGQGNTEAFF. The CDR3 nucleotides read TGTGCCAGCAGCTCCCGTCGGCCAGGACAGGGGAACACTGAAGCTTTCTTT.

This clone was counted between two and nine times. Sequence at one end of the junction differs from germline and may be a read error. V gene TRBV20-1 combines with J gene TRBJ1-2, with TRBD1 identical over 7 bases. CDR1 and CDR2 from the germline V gene are DFQATT and SNEGSKA (reference sequence). The length of the CDR3 is 11 residues. As DNA, the CDR3 is TGCAGTGAGAGGGGACAGAACCGCTCCGACTTC. It translates to CSERGQNRSDF.

The J gene is TRBJ2-3, the V gene TRBV5-1; D remains ambiguous. Germline lookup yields CDR1 SGHRS and CDR2 YFSETQ. The germline V and J ends were trimmed by 1 base and 2 bases, with 8 bases remaining between them. The CDR3 runs 14 residues. For the CDR3, the DNA is TGCGCCAGCAGCTTGATCAGCTTCACAGATACGCAGTATTTT. This gives the protein CASSLISFTDTQYF.

This clone was detected a few times. The J gene is TRBJ2-7, the V gene TRBV19; TRBD1 matches 9 bases. There are 15 residues in the CDR3. Germline CDR1 reads LNHDA; CDR2 reads SQIVND (reference sequence). V dropped 5 bases and J dropped 4; count of bases not matched to a gene: 9. The CDR3 DNA follows: TGTGCCAGTAGTGTATCCGGGACAGGGTCATACGAGCAGTACTTC. This translates into CASSVSGTGSYEQYF.

In its sample, this clone was seen a few times. The J gene is TRBJ2-1, the V gene TRBV7-6; TRBD2 agrees at 7 bases. V lost 6 bases to trimming and J lost 5 bases; unmatched junction nucleotides: 13. The CDR3 runs 16 residues. The germline V gene encodes CDR1 SGHVS and CDR2 FNYEAQ. CDR3 sequence (DNA): TGTGCCAGCAGATTAATGTATAGCGGGTTAAACAATGAGCAGTTCTTC. Protein product: CASRLMYSGLNNEQFF.

The chain links TRBV28 to TRBJ1-1; D perhaps matches TRBD1 (6 bases). Germline CDR1 reads MDHEN; CDR2 reads SYDVKM. The V gene lost 1 base and the J gene lost 6 bases, with 12 bases spanning the gap. This CDR3 has 14 residues. In nucleotides, the CDR3 is TGTGCCAGCAGTTTATTGGGGGCACGGGCTGAAGCTTTCTTT. Translation: CASSLLGARAEAFF. The full variable domain, its missing parts supplied by reference TRBV28 and TRBJ1-1, is DVKVTQSSRYLVKRTGEKVFLECVQDMDHENMFWYRQDPGLGLRLIYFSYDVKMKEKGDIPEGYSVSREKKERFSLILESASTNQTSMYLCASSLLGARAEAFFGQGTRLTVV.

This clone was seen a few times. V is TRBV30 and J is TRBJ2-7; the D gene is possibly TRBD1 (6 bases). V gave up 4 bases and J gave up 0 bases, with 16 bases separating them. CDR1 GTSNPN and CDR2 SVGIG come from the germline V gene (reference sequence). The CDR3 has 15 amino acids. CDR3 loop: CAWNLRGGHSYEQYF. For the CDR3, the DNA is TGTGCCTGGAACCTACGTGGGGGCCACTCCTACGAGCAGTACTTC.

In regard to this clone: Other DNA sequences of this sample code for an identical CDR3. This sequence joins TRBV28 and TRBJ2-7; D remains unclear. Trimming took 4 bases from V and 4 from J, leaving 8 bases between them. The length of the CDR3 is 12 residues. Germline V gene sequence: CDR1 MDHEN, CDR2 SYDVKM. The CDR3 is CASSSRPYEQYF. The CDR3 nucleotides read TGTGCCAGCAGTTCCCGACCATACGAGCAGTACTTC. The entire variable domain, with the rest obtained from reference TRBV28 and TRBJ2-7, is as follows: DVKVTQSSRYLVKRTGEKVFLECVQDMDHENMFWYRQDPGLGLRLIYFSYDVKMKEKGDIPEGYSVSREKKERFSLILESASTNQTSMYLCASSSRPYEQYFGPGTRLTVT.

The gene calls are TRBV2 and TRBJ1-3, with a possible D match to TRBD1 (5 bases). Trimming took off 6 bases at V and 3 bases at J, with 12 bases between the two ends. CDR1 is SNHLY, CDR2 FYNNEI, per germline. This CDR3 comprises 14 residues. The CDR3 DNA follows: TGTGCCAGCAGACCTGAGGGGCTTGGAAACACCATATATTTT. It specifies CASRPEGLGNTIYF.

This clone appeared a few times. Other nucleotide sequences from this sample produce the same CDR3. This chain connects TRBV5-1 to TRBJ1-4; no firm D call. From germline, CDR1 is SGHRS and CDR2 YFSETQ. V gave up 2 bases and J gave up 5 bases, with 1 base separating them. The CDR3 consists of 11 residues. The CDR3 DNA sequence: TGCGCCAGCAGCTTAAATGAAAAACTGTTTTTT. This gives the protein CASSLNEKLFF.

The genes are TRBV5-1 and TRBJ2-7; either TRBD1 or TRBD2 may supply D (5 bases each). CDR3 length: 13 amino acids. Germline V gene sequence: CDR1 SGHRS, CDR2 YFSETQ. V was trimmed by 4 bases and J by 2 bases, leaving 10 bases between them. The CDR3 DNA follows: TGCGCCAGCAGCCATGGGACGGCCTACGAGCAGTACTTC. Its translation: CASSHGTAYEQYF.

The chain recombines TRBV9 with TRBJ2-5, with 7 bases that match TRBD2. V lost 0 bases to trimming and J lost 2 bases; unmatched junction nucleotides: 7. This CDR3 spans 16 amino acids. Germline V gives CDR1 SGDLS, CDR2 YYNGEE. Here the CDR3 reads CASSVGSSGPQETQYF. The DNA for the CDR3 is TGTGCCAGCAGCGTAGGGAGTAGCGGGCCTCAAGAGACCCAGTACTTC.

The chain recombines TRBV6-5 with TRBJ2-3; 7 bases fit TRBD1. This CDR3 is 14 amino acids long. CDR1 is MNHEY, CDR2 SVGAGI, per germline. V lost 2 bases to trimming and J lost 2 bases; unmatched junction nucleotides: 1. The CDR3 coding sequence is TGTGCCAGCAGTTACGACAGGGTCACAGATACGCAGTATTTT. This translates into CASSYDRVTDTQYF.

The chain uses TRBV7-8 and TRBJ2-1, with 9 nucleotides matching TRBD2. CDR1 SGHVS and CDR2 FQNEAQ come from the germline V gene. V trimming: 4 bases; J trimming: 0 bases; junction bases outside the gene matches: 4. The CDR3 totals 16 residues. The CDR3 spells CASSSVSGGSYNEQFF. The CDR3 bases are TGTGCCAGCAGCTCTGTTAGCGGGGGCTCCTACAATGAGCAGTTCTTC.